Listed below are T cell receptor beta chains from one sample, sequenced in a study of graft-versus-host responses after intestinal transplantation. Assay used: immunoSEQ multiplex PCR; TCRdb lists only in-frame clones, some missing. The sample consists of some 40,000 clones, 87% of them appearing once. Source: ileum tissue, taken roughly 200 days after intestinal transplant. The receptors shown here come from a human patient who received an intestinal transplant, so some T cells may come from the graft donor. The CDR3 runs from the conserved cysteine through the conserved F or W. Each record gives: D gene, V gene, clone size, J gene, CDR3 DNA, CDR3 protein. A D gene is named only where the DNA matches it firmly. Some rows have no size entry. The others give once, few or many, or a class for an expanded clone.

d_call: -; v_call: TRBV5-5; clone_size: -; j_call: TRBJ2-5; cdr3_nt: TGTGCCAGCAGAGGGGACATGGAAGAGACCCAGTACTTC; cdr3_aa: CASRGDMEETQYF
d_call: TRBD1; v_call: TRBV5-1; clone_size: -; j_call: TRBJ2-5; cdr3_nt: TGCGCCAGCAGCCCACAACAGGGGGCACAAGAGACCCAGTACTTC; cdr3_aa: CASSPQQGAQETQYF
d_call: TRBD2; v_call: TRBV6-5; clone_size: -; j_call: TRBJ2-1; cdr3_nt: TGTGCCAGCAGGGCTAGCGGGAGAAAGGGTGAGCAGTTCTTC; cdr3_aa: CASRASGRKGEQFF
d_call: TRBD2; v_call: TRBV10-2; clone_size: -; j_call: TRBJ2-1; cdr3_nt: TGCGCCAGCAGTGAAGCTAGCGGGAGGGGCAATGAGCAGTTCTTC; cdr3_aa: CASSEASGRGNEQFF
d_call: TRBD2; v_call: TRBV29-1; clone_size: large; j_call: TRBJ2-2; cdr3_nt: TGCAGCGCCTCCCCGACTAGCGGAGCCACCGGGGAGCTGTTTTTT; cdr3_aa: CSASPTSGATGELFF
d_call: -; v_call: TRBV11-1; clone_size: -; j_call: TRBJ2-5; cdr3_nt: TGTGCCAGCAGCTTAGGAGGTCCCCAAGAGACCCAGTACTTC; cdr3_aa: CASSLGGPQETQYF
d_call: -; v_call: TRBV25-1; clone_size: -; j_call: TRBJ2-1; cdr3_nt: TGTGCCAGCAGTGCAGGGTACGGCTACAATGAGCAGTTCTTC; cdr3_aa: CASSAGYGYNEQFF
d_call: TRBD2; v_call: TRBV28; clone_size: -; j_call: TRBJ2-2; cdr3_nt: TGTGCCAGCAGAGACTGGACTAGCGGGGAGACCGGGGAGCTGTTTTTT; cdr3_aa: CASRDWTSGETGELFF
d_call: TRBD2; v_call: TRBV4-1; clone_size: -; j_call: TRBJ2-3; cdr3_nt: TGCGCCAGCAGCCCCGAACGGGGGGGGCCGGGAGATACGCAGTATTTT; cdr3_aa: CASSPERGGPGDTQYF
d_call: TRBD2; v_call: TRBV5-4; clone_size: -; j_call: TRBJ2-5; cdr3_nt: TGTGCCAGCAGCTTTGGGGTAGCGGGGGTACAAGAGACCCAGTACTTC; cdr3_aa: CASSFGVAGVQETQYF
d_call: TRBD2; v_call: TRBV30; clone_size: medium-sized; j_call: TRBJ2-1; cdr3_nt: TGTGCCTGCAGCCTTCGGGGGAGCGGGGGGGCCCGGGAGCAGTTCTTC; cdr3_aa: CACSLRGSGGAREQFF
d_call: -; v_call: TRBV10-1; clone_size: -; j_call: TRBJ2-2; cdr3_nt: TGCGCCAGCAGTGAGGTGACTAGTAACACCGGGGAGCTGTTTTTT; cdr3_aa: CASSEVTSNTGELFF
d_call: TRBD1; v_call: TRBV27; clone_size: -; j_call: TRBJ2-1; cdr3_nt: TGTGCCAGCAGTTTTCACAGGGGGACAGGTTACAATGAGCAGTTCTTC; cdr3_aa: CASSFHRGTGYNEQFF
d_call: -; v_call: TRBV9; clone_size: few; j_call: TRBJ2-3; cdr3_nt: TGTGCCAGCAGCCCTGGTGGGATATTGGGAGATACGCAGTATTTT; cdr3_aa: CASSPGGILGDTQYF
d_call: -; v_call: TRBV28; clone_size: -; j_call: TRBJ2-7; cdr3_nt: TGTGCCAGCTTAGCGCGTTCCTACGAGCAGTACTTC; cdr3_aa: CASLARSYEQYF
d_call: -; v_call: TRBV11-3; clone_size: -; j_call: TRBJ1-1; cdr3_nt: TGTGCCAGCAGTTCCAGGTTGAACACTGAAGCTTTCTTT; cdr3_aa: CASSSRLNTEAFF
d_call: -; v_call: TRBV28; clone_size: -; j_call: TRBJ2-7; cdr3_nt: TGTGCCAGCAGTGGGACGCTCAGCCTTGAGCAGTACTTC; cdr3_aa: CASSGTLSLEQYF
d_call: -; v_call: TRBV11-3; clone_size: -; j_call: TRBJ2-7; cdr3_nt: TGTGCCAGCAGCTTACCTGATAGCTACGAGCAGTACTTC; cdr3_aa: CASSLPDSYEQYF
d_call: -; v_call: TRBV21-1; clone_size: few; j_call: TRBJ2-5; cdr3_nt: TGTGCCAGCAGCAAGGACGGGGCTTGGGGAGAGACCCAGTACTTC; cdr3_aa: CASSKDGAWGETQYF
d_call: TRBD2; v_call: TRBV28; clone_size: -; j_call: TRBJ2-3; cdr3_nt: TGTGCCAGCAGTTTTGGGACTAGAGGGATCACAGATACGCAGTATTTT; cdr3_aa: CASSFGTRGITDTQYF
d_call: -; v_call: TRBV7-9; clone_size: -; j_call: TRBJ1-5; cdr3_nt: TGTGCCAGCAGCTTAGAGGGAGGTCAGCCCCAGCATTTT; cdr3_aa: CASSLEGGQPQHF
d_call: -; v_call: TRBV5-4; clone_size: once; j_call: TRBJ1-1; cdr3_nt: TGTGCCAGCAGCTTGGGGCAGGGGCCGAACACTGAAGCTTTCTTT; cdr3_aa: CASSLGQGPNTEAFF
d_call: -; v_call: TRBV6-5; clone_size: -; j_call: TRBJ2-7; cdr3_nt: TGTGCCAGCAGTTACTCCGCAGGGAGCTCCTACGAGCAGTACTTC; cdr3_aa: CASSYSAGSSYEQYF
d_call: -; v_call: TRBV19; clone_size: -; j_call: TRBJ1-5; cdr3_nt: TGTGCCAGTAGCTCGGATGGGCCCCAGCATTTT; cdr3_aa: CASSSDGPQHF
d_call: -; v_call: TRBV10-3; clone_size: -; j_call: TRBJ1-2; cdr3_nt: TGTGCCACTATCGCGGGACACCTCTTTCCTACTGGCTACACCTTC; cdr3_aa: CATIAGHLFPTGYTF
d_call: TRBD1; v_call: TRBV27; clone_size: -; j_call: TRBJ2-6; cdr3_nt: TGTGCCAGCAGTTCCCAGGGGGTCGTAAGCTCTGGGGCCAACGTCCTGACTTTC; cdr3_aa: CASSSQGVVSSGANVLTF
d_call: TRBD2; v_call: TRBV28; clone_size: -; j_call: TRBJ2-1; cdr3_nt: TGTGCCAGCAGCCATAACCGAGGGGTAGCGGGAGGAACGAAGAGCTCCTACAATGAGCAGTTCTTC; cdr3_aa: CASSHNRGVAGGTKSSYNEQFF
d_call: -; v_call: TRBV29-1; clone_size: -; j_call: TRBJ2-3; cdr3_nt: TGCAGCGGGGGCTGGGGACTCCTCACAGATACGCAGTATTTT; cdr3_aa: CSGGWGLLTDTQYF
d_call: TRBD2; v_call: TRBV7-6; clone_size: -; j_call: TRBJ2-7; cdr3_nt: TGTGCCAGCAGCTTAGTCGCTAGCGGGGTCTCCTACGAGCAGTACTTC; cdr3_aa: CASSLVASGVSYEQYF
d_call: TRBD1; v_call: TRBV7-6; clone_size: -; j_call: TRBJ2-5; cdr3_nt: TGTGCCAGCAGCTTAGTACAGGGGGCATATGAGACCCAGTACTTC; cdr3_aa: CASSLVQGAYETQYF
d_call: -; v_call: TRBV5-6; clone_size: -; j_call: TRBJ2-3; cdr3_nt: TGTGCCAGCAGCTTGTGGGTGGGGTACTCGTCCAGCACAGATACGCAGTATTTT; cdr3_aa: CASSLWVGYSSSTDTQYF
d_call: -; v_call: TRBV7-2; clone_size: -; j_call: TRBJ2-7; cdr3_nt: TGTGCCAGCAGCCCTTGGCGGGGGCAACTTGGCTACGAGCAGTACTTC; cdr3_aa: CASSPWRGQLGYEQYF
d_call: -; v_call: TRBV6-1; clone_size: -; j_call: TRBJ1-5; cdr3_nt: TGTGCCAGCAGTCGCCATCTAACCAATCAGCCCCAGCATTTT; cdr3_aa: CASSRHLTNQPQHF
d_call: -; v_call: TRBV27; clone_size: -; j_call: TRBJ1-1; cdr3_nt: TGTGCCAGCAGCTACACTTGGGCCACTGAAGCTTTCTTT; cdr3_aa: CASSYTWATEAFF
d_call: -; v_call: TRBV6-6; clone_size: medium-sized; j_call: TRBJ1-5; cdr3_nt: TGTGCCAGCAGTCAGGGGAACCCTAATCAGCCCCAGCATTTT; cdr3_aa: CASSQGNPNQPQHF
d_call: -; v_call: TRBV28; clone_size: -; j_call: TRBJ1-5; cdr3_nt: TGTGCCAGCAGGCCTAGAGGGAGGGGAGGTCAGCCCCAGCATTTT; cdr3_aa: CASRPRGRGGQPQHF
d_call: -; v_call: TRBV6-6; clone_size: -; j_call: TRBJ1-2; cdr3_nt: TGTGCCAGCAGTTACCGCCCGCGAAGAGATATCTATGGCTACACCTTC; cdr3_aa: CASSYRPRRDIYGYTF
d_call: -; v_call: TRBV28; clone_size: -; j_call: TRBJ1-5; cdr3_nt: TGTGCCAGCAGTTTTGGATCTCCCAGGGGTCGGAATCAGCCCCAGCATTTT; cdr3_aa: CASSFGSPRGRNQPQHF
d_call: -; v_call: TRBV6-5; clone_size: -; j_call: TRBJ1-6; cdr3_nt: TGTGCCAGCAGTTACGGCCCCACAGGGCGTAATTCACCCCTCCACTTT; cdr3_aa: CASSYGPTGRNSPLHF
d_call: -; v_call: TRBV20-1; clone_size: -; j_call: TRBJ1-1; cdr3_nt: TGCACCCCTGGGGACTCCGGCGCTTTCTTT; cdr3_aa: CTPGDSGAFF
d_call: TRBD1; v_call: TRBV2; clone_size: -; j_call: TRBJ1-3; cdr3_nt: TGTGCCAGCAGTCAGACAGGGACTGGAAACACCATATATTTT; cdr3_aa: CASSQTGTGNTIYF
d_call: TRBD2; v_call: TRBV4-1; clone_size: -; j_call: TRBJ2-5; cdr3_nt: TGCGCCAGCAGCCCAACCCCCCGGACTAGCGGCCAAGAGACCCAGTACTTC; cdr3_aa: CASSPTPRTSGQETQYF
d_call: -; v_call: TRBV7-9; clone_size: once; j_call: TRBJ1-2; cdr3_nt: TGTGCCAGCAGCGGAGGCGGTCGGGACTACACCTTC; cdr3_aa: CASSGGGRDYTF
d_call: TRBD2; v_call: TRBV9; clone_size: -; j_call: TRBJ2-7; cdr3_nt: TGTGCCAGCAGTCACGGGGGGGGAGAGCAGTACTTC; cdr3_aa: CASSHGGGEQYF
d_call: -; v_call: TRBV5-1; clone_size: -; j_call: TRBJ2-2; cdr3_nt: TGCGCCAGCAGCTTGAGGGGCCTGAGTCAGTCTCCCGGGGAGCTGTTTTTT; cdr3_aa: CASSLRGLSQSPGELFF
d_call: -; v_call: TRBV7-2; clone_size: -; j_call: TRBJ2-1; cdr3_nt: TGTGCCAGCAGCTCGCAGGGGTACAATGAGCAGTTCTTC; cdr3_aa: CASSSQGYNEQFF